The rows below give T cell receptor beta chains drawn from one sample of a study of cytomegalovirus exposure and HLA in healthy donors. Sequenced by immunoSEQ multiplex PCR; TCRdb stores in-frame clones only, minus some. Its clone listing holds about 110,000 clones. The sample was PBMCs. These receptors were taken from a man aged 25-40 years in good health and CMV-seronegative. Each CDR3 is given with its conserved first and last residue. D genes are given only for firm matches.

d_call j_call v_call cdr3_nt cdr3_aa
- TRBJ1-2 TRBV4-3 TGCGCCAGCAGCCCCTTGGGGCAGGGTAGTGGCTACACCTTC CASSPLGQGSGYTF
- TRBJ2-1 TRBV4-1 TGCGCCAGCAGCCAAGACCCAGGGACTCTGGCATACAATGAGCAGTTCTTC CASSQDPGTLAYNEQFF
- TRBJ2-2 TRBV30 TGTGCCTGGAGGGGAGGAAGGGGCAGGATGAACACCGGGGAGCTGTTTTTT CAWRGGRGRMNTGELFF
- TRBJ1-2 TRBV28 TGTGCCAGCAGTGGAGCGGACAGTCGGCGCTACACCTTC CASSGADSRRYTF
TRBD2 TRBJ2-5 TRBV7-8 TGTGCCAGCAGCTTAGCGGGAAGGGAGCGGGGAGTGTACCAAGAGACCCAGTACTTC CASSLAGRERGVYQETQYF
TRBD2 TRBJ2-5 TRBV7-9 TGTGCCAGCAGCTTAATTAGCGGGGGATGGGAGACCCAGTACTTC CASSLISGGWETQYF
- TRBJ1-1 TRBV9 TGTGCCAGCAGCGTAGGTAAACTCCGGACCGGGGATCTAGGAACTGAAGCTTTCTTT CASSVGKLRTGDLGTEAFF
- TRBJ1-4 TRBV7-9 TGTGCCAGCAGCCCCGGGACATTCGGACGGGAAAAACTGTTTTTT CASSPGTFGREKLFF
TRBD1 TRBJ1-1 TRBV30 TGTGCCTGGACCTGGACAGGGAATACTGAAGCTTTCTTT CAWTWTGNTEAFF
TRBD2 TRBJ2-7 TRBV11-2 TGTGCCAGCAGCTTAGAGGGTAGCGGGGGCCCCAGCTCCTACGAGCAGTACTTC CASSLEGSGGPSSYEQYF
TRBD1 TRBJ1-4 TRBV6-5 TGTGCCAGCAGTTACCGGACAGGGAACGGTGAAAAACTGTTTTTT CASSYRTGNGEKLFF
- TRBJ1-1 TRBV6-5 TGTGCCAGCAGTTCACAAAGGGGGACCACTGAAGCTTTCTTT CASSSQRGTTEAFF
- TRBJ1-5 TRBV4-1 TGCGCCAGCAGCCAAGAGTCGGGGGTGAGCAATCAGCCCCAGCATTTT CASSQESGVSNQPQHF
- TRBJ2-7 TRBV5-5 TGTGCCAGCAGCTTGGTGGAGTCTGAGGAGCAGTACTTC CASSLVESEEQYF
- TRBJ1-4 TRBV7-9 TGTGCCAGCAGCCCCGCAACTAATGAAAAACTGTTTTTT CASSPATNEKLFF
TRBD1 TRBJ2-7 TRBV19 TGTGCCAGTTCAGACAGGGGCCACTACGAGCAGTACTTC CASSDRGHYEQYF
TRBD1 TRBJ2-7 TRBV7-2 TGTGCCAGCAGCTTCGGACAGGGGCGAGAGCAGTACTTC CASSFGQGREQYF
- TRBJ1-2 TRBV19 TGTGCCAGTAGTACGCGGACATGGGCAGGGAACTATGGCTACACCTTC CASSTRTWAGNYGYTF
- TRBJ1-3 TRBV4-2 TGTGCCAGCAGCCAAGACACACGAAGAAACACCATATATTTT CASSQDTRRNTIYF
TRBD2 TRBJ2-1 TRBV27 TGTGCCAGCACCGTAGCGGGGGGTACCTACAATGAGCAGTTCTTC CASTVAGGTYNEQFF
TRBD1 TRBJ1-1 TRBV5-4 TGTGCCAGCAGCCAGCCGGGACAGGGATTCAAGTCTGAAGCTTTCTTT CASSQPGQGFKSEAFF
TRBD2 TRBJ2-1 TRBV7-3 TGTGCCAGCAGCTTAAGTTCTTGGCGGGGGGGCCCCTACAATGAGCAGTTCTTC CASSLSSWRGGPYNEQFF
- TRBJ2-3 TRBV29-1 TGCAGCTTTACGAGCACAGGTACGCAGTATTTT CSFTSTGTQYF
- TRBJ2-1 TRBV5-4 TGTGCCAGCAGAAACAGGGATGAGCAGTTCTTC CASRNRDEQFF
TRBD2 TRBJ2-3 TRBV7-2 TGTGCCAGCAGCTTCGCGGGGGGGGTCTCAGATACGCAGTATTTT CASSFAGGVSDTQYF
TRBD1 TRBJ2-1 TRBV7-2 TGTGCCAGCAGCCCCTGGACAGGGAAGGCCTACAATGAGCAGTTCTTC CASSPWTGKAYNEQFF
- TRBJ1-1 TRBV7-2 TGTGCCAGCAGCTTAGATGGGGGGGACTCTGAAGCTTTCTTT CASSLDGGDSEAFF
- TRBJ2-1 TRBV11-1 TGTGCCAGCAGCCGCGGTTGGGGGAGGAATGAGCAGTTCTTC CASSRGWGRNEQFF
TRBD1 TRBJ2-7 TRBV5-6 TGTGCCAGCAGCTTGGGACAGGGGGCTTACGAGCAGTACTTC CASSLGQGAYEQYF
TRBD2 TRBJ2-7 TRBV7-6 TGTGCCAGCAGCTTCAGACTAGCGGGGGCCTTCGAGCAGTACTTC CASSFRLAGAFEQYF
- TRBJ2-3 TRBV7-2 TGTGCCAGCAGCTTAGCGGGGGGCGGGGGAGATACGCAGTATTTT CASSLAGGGGDTQYF
TRBD1 TRBJ1-5 TRBV28 TGTGCCAGCAGCCGGACAGGGCCCTTGCATCAGCCCCAGCATTTT CASSRTGPLHQPQHF
TRBD1 TRBJ2-7 TRBV5-6 TGTGCCAGCAGCTACGGACAGGGGCGGTACGAGCAGTACTTC CASSYGQGRYEQYF
- TRBJ1-2 TRBV29-1 TGCAGCGTTGGGGCTGGAAGGGGTTATGGCTACACCTTC CSVGAGRGYGYTF
- TRBJ1-2 TRBV5-4 TGTGCCAGCAGCTTGATGACAGGAGGCTATGGCTACACCTTC CASSLMTGGYGYTF
- TRBJ1-3 TRBV7-9 TGTGCCAGCAGCTTAGATGTCCCAACTCGCTCTGGAAACACCATATATTTT CASSLDVPTRSGNTIYF
- TRBJ2-5 TRBV7-6 TGTGCCAGCAGCTTAGTCGGTGGAGGGGCAGGGGGAGAGACCCAGTACTTC CASSLVGGGAGGETQYF
TRBD1 TRBJ2-7 TRBV10-3 TGTGCCATCAGGGGGACAGGGAATGAGCAGTACTTC CAIRGTGNEQYF
TRBD1 TRBJ1-3 TRBV7-9 TGTGCCAGCAGCTTAGAGAGGACAGGTCTCCTCTCTGGAAACACCATATATTTT CASSLERTGLLSGNTIYF
TRBD1 TRBJ1-1 TRBV10-1 TGCGCCAGCAGATACAGGGGGCGGCACACTGAAGCTTTCTTT CASRYRGRHTEAFF
TRBD1 TRBJ1-2 TRBV28 TGTGCCAGCAGTCTCCTCCGGGAGGGGGCTTACTATGGCTACACCTTC CASSLLREGAYYGYTF
TRBD2 TRBJ2-1 TRBV10-3 TGTGCCATCAGTGAGTACCTGAGCGGGGGAAACAATGAGCAGTTCTTC CAISEYLSGGNNEQFF
- TRBJ2-5 TRBV18 TGTGCCAGCTCACCTGGGCGCGAAGAGACCCAGTACTTC CASSPGREETQYF
TRBD1 TRBJ1-5 TRBV2 TGTGCCAGCAGACGGACCGGGACAGATTATCAGCCCCAGCATTTT CASRRTGTDYQPQHF
TRBD1 TRBJ1-4 TRBV19 TGTGCCAGTAGCGACAGGGCCTCGGTTGAAAAACTGTTTTTT CASSDRASVEKLFF
TRBD1 TRBJ1-6 TRBV19 TGTGCCAGTAGTACAGGGACAGGGGGAAGCTCCTATAATTCACCCCTCCACTTT CASSTGTGGSSYNSPLHF
TRBD2 TRBJ2-7 TRBV7-2 TGTGCCAGCAGCCCCCCCGGGGGGGTTGACGAGCAGTACTTC CASSPPGGVDEQYF
TRBD1 TRBJ2-1 TRBV27 TGTGCCAGCAATGAGGGGACAGCAACCTACAATGAGCAGTTCTTC CASNEGTATYNEQFF
- TRBJ2-1 TRBV5-1 TGCGCCAGCAGCTTGGCCACTGACAGTTACTCCTACAATGAGCAGTTCTTC CASSLATDSYSYNEQFF
- TRBJ2-7 TRBV11-2 TGTGCCAGCAGCTTAATCCGCGGATACGAGCAGTACTTC CASSLIRGYEQYF
- TRBJ2-5 TRBV20-1 TGCAGTGCGACATTCCAAGAGACCCAGTACTTC CSATFQETQYF
TRBD2 TRBJ2-2 TRBV18 TGTGCCAGCTCACCGACTAGCGCGGGCACCGGGGAGCTGTTTTTT CASSPTSAGTGELFF
- TRBJ2-6 TRBV11-2 TGTGCCAGCAGCTCGAACAGGTTCCCTGGGGCCAACGTCCTGACTTTC CASSSNRFPGANVLTF
TRBD2 TRBJ2-3 TRBV7-3 TGTGCCAGCAGCTCGAAACTAGCGGGGGGCACAGATACGCAGTATTTT CASSSKLAGGTDTQYF
TRBD1 TRBJ2-3 TRBV30 TGTGCCTGGGGGACAGGGATTACAGATACGCAGTATTTT CAWGTGITDTQYF
- TRBJ1-2 TRBV29-1 TGCAGCGTTGTAAGCCAGGGAAATGGCTACACCTTC CSVVSQGNGYTF
TRBD1 TRBJ1-2 TRBV29-1 TGCAGCGTTCTGACAGGGGGCGCGGCCGGCTACACCTTC CSVLTGGAAGYTF